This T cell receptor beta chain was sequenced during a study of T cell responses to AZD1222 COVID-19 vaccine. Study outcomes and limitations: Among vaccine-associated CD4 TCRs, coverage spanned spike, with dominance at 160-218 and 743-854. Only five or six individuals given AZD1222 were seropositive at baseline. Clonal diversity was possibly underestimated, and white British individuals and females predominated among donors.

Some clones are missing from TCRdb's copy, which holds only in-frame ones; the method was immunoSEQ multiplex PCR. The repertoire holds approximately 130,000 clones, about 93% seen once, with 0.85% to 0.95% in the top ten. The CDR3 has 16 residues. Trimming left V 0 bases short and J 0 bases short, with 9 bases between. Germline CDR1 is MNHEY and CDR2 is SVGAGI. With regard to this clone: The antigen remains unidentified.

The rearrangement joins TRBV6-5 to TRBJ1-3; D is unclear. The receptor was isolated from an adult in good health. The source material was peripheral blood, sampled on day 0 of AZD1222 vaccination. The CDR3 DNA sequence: TGTGCCAGCAGTTACTCGGGTGCTTACTCTGGAAACACCATATATTTT. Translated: CASSYSGAYSGNTIYF.